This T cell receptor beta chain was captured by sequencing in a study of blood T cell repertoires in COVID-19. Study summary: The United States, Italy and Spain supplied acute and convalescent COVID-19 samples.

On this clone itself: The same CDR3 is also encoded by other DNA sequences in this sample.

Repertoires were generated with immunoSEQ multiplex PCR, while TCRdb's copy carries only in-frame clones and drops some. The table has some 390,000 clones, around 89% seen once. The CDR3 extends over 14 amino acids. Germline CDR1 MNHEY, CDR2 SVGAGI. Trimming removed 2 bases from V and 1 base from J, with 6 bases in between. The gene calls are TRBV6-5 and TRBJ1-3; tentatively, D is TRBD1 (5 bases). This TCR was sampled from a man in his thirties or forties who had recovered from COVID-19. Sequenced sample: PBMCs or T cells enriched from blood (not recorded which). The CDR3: CASSYGGSGNTIYF. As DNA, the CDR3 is TGTGCCAGCAGTTACGGGGGGTCTGGAAACACCATATATTTT.